This TCR beta chain was recovered during a study of blood T cell dynamics during melanoma immunotherapy. Study details: Patients with metastatic melanoma got pembrolizumab or nivolumab-ipilimumab as first-line care.

The sample's time point: week 3, after first cycle of checkpoint inhibitor. Prior systemic cancer therapy, immunosuppressant use and other active malignancies excluded patients. Each bulk PBMC sample had roughly 350 ng DNA loaded. Sequencing used immunoSEQ multiplex PCR; TCRdb keeps in-frame clones, though not all of them. The sample holds roughly 7,300 clones; 81% are singletons and the top ten take about 14%. Germline V gene lookup returns CDR1 SSHAT and CDR2 FNYEAQ (reference sequence). With 5 bases clipped from V and 5 bases from J, the junction kept 7 bases outside the gene matches. CDR3 size: 14 residues.

The clonotype comes from a human donor with melanoma. The sample here was blood, taken from a patient treated with checkpoint blockade. The rearrangement uses TRBV7-7 and TRBJ2-5; the match to TRBD1 covers 8 bases. CDR3 region: CASSVQGAGETQYF. The CDR3 DNA follows: TGTGCCAGCAGCGTGCAGGGGGCCGGGGAGACCCAGTACTTC.